The subject of this entry is one T cell receptor beta chain. The CDR3 length is 16 residues. After removal of 5 bases from V and 8 bases from J, the junction contained 12 bases not matched to a gene. CDR1 and CDR2 from the germline V gene are SGHDN and FVKESK. The sample comes from a study of T cells in Graves' hyperthyroidism and ophthalmopathy. It was RNA transcripts that yielded the amplified TCR beta CDR3 regions. HTBI primers were employed in a first-round RT-PCR of the TCR CDR3. TCRdb reanalysed the multiplex PCR reads using MiXCR and keeps one entry per CDR3 protein. The sample lists a few hundred thousand distinct CDR3 sequences, roughly 22% occurring once.

The sequenced sample was blood. J is TRBJ2-1 and V is TRBV14; 10 nucleotides agree with TRBD2. The source is a young man with Graves' ophthalmopathy. The CDR3 loop is CASSGGGSSGSYEQFF. The CDR3, as DNA: TGTGCCAGCAGCGGGGGGGGGTCTAGCGGGAGCTATGAGCAGTTCTTC. The whole variable domain, filled in from reference TRBV14 and TRBJ2-1, reads EAGVTQFPSHSVIEKGQTVTLRCDPISGHDNLYWYRRVMGKEIKFLLHFVKESKQDESGMPNNRFLAERTGGTYSTLKVQPAELEDSGVYFCASSGGGSSGSYEQFFGPGTRLTVL.